This T cell receptor beta chain stems from a study of PD-1 blockade in classical Hodgkin lymphoma. Sequenced by immunoSEQ multiplex PCR; TCRdb stores in-frame clones only, minus some. Seen here are 40,000 or so clones, 78% observed once, and the top ten hold roughly 13%. Comment on this clone: Its antigen is not identified.

Every patient relapsed after autologous stem cell transplantation, and brentuximab vedotin exposure varied. Looked up from germline, CDR1 is SGHVS and CDR2 is FNYEAQ. The CDR3 is 12 amino acids. V was clipped by 5 bases and J by 5 bases, with 8 bases between them. Findings and caveats of the study: As was reported, newly diagnosed patients showed lower baseline TCR diversity than healthy donors did. A significant rise in TCR diversity by C4D1 was seen for CD4+ but not CD8+ cells.

The sequencing used peripheral blood mononuclear cells (PBMCs), collected at baseline. This chain connects TRBV7-6 to TRBJ2-3; no clear D. The clonotype was recovered from a human donor with classical Hodgkin lymphoma. CDR3 bases: TGTGCCAGCAGCCTCTTAGGAGATACGCAGTATTTT. Translation: CASSLLGDTQYF.